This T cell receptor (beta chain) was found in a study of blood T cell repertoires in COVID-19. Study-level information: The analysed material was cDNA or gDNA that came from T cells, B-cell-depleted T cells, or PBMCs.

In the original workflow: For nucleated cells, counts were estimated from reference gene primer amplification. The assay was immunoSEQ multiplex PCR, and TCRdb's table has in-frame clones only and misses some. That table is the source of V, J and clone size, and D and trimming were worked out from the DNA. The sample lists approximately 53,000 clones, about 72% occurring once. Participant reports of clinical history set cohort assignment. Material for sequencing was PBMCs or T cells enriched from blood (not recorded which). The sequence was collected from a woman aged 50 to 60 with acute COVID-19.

DNA for the CDR3: TGTGCCAGCTCCGGGGGGGGCGACTATGGCTACACCTTC. Translating gives CASSGGGDYGYTF. The J gene is TRBJ1-2, the V gene TRBV18; maybe TRBD1 (6 bases). Germline V gene lookup returns CDR1 KGHSH and CDR2 LQKENI. Deletions cut 6 bases from V and 3 bases from J, with 11 bases between. The CDR3 contains 13 residues.